This section outlines one TCR beta chain sequence together with its context. This clonotype was seen many times. The specificity of this receptor is unknown. Base qualities are not at hand, and no much larger clone is one base apart. Library preparation employed multiplex PCR. Sequencing instrument: Illumina HiSeq 4000. To build TCR beta libraries, CDR3 regions were amplified by Arm-PCR using iRepertoire HTBI primers. Before sequencing, the PCR products went through gel purification. The authors processed their data as follows. Gene usage analysis of CDR3 amino acid clonotypes used the roughly 60 TRBV and around 13 TRBJ segments found across samples. COPE and FqMerger were used to merge filtered high-quality paired reads into contigs. Contigs were aligned with BLAST to IMGT TRBV, TRBD and TRBJ reference genes, and CDR3 was defined per IMGT. Clonotypes above 0.1% frequency were classified as highly expanded clones. Shannon entropy was used to measure repertoire diversity, and the Gini coefficient was used to measure V-J evenness. Public clonotypes were defined as clonotypes shared by more than one individual. TCRdb's own reprocessing of the public reads used fastp at Q25 and MiXCR and kept productive beta chains. One record per CDR3 amino acid sequence lists the most common genes and DNA. TCRdb's processing, not the authors', yielded these V and J calls. For this sample there are approximately 350,000 distinct CDR3 sequences; over 15% appear just once. The ten largest clones add up to roughly 27% of the sample.

This entry comes from a study of regulatory T cells in long-lasting Graves disease (dated by TCRdb to the early 2020s). For the wider study: Patients with newly diagnosed Graves' disease had been on antithyroid drugs for under 3 months. This study used TCR sequencing and RNA sequencing of peripheral blood to compare persistent Graves' disease patients against newly diagnosed Graves' disease patients. The study took place in China and was registered as a clinical trial. A total of roughly 33 samples underwent TCR sequencing: about 13 from persistent and approximately 20 from newly diagnosed Graves' disease patients.

The study at large found these results: Sequencing and analysis were restricted to the TCR beta chain. The study examined only peripheral blood because the primary lesion, thyroid tissue, could not be accessed. Preferential use of TRBV28, TRBJ1-2 and TRBJ2-5 was observed in persistent disease, whereas TRBV20-1 and TRBJ2-1 were favored in newly diagnosed disease. Compared with newly diagnosed patients, persistent Graves' disease patients had lower TCR Shannon entropy and fewer highly expanded clones, which suggests clonal expansion. The authors acknowledged the small sample size as a limitation that may reduce accuracy. Patients with persistent disease shared more public clonotypes (approximately 2,500) than newly diagnosed patients did (more than 900).

V is clipped by 0 bases and J by 5 bases, and the sequence between their germline boundaries is 16 bases long. The CDR3 has 16 amino acids, counting the end cysteine and phenylalanine. Only the CDR3 region is kept as DNA, spanning 48 bases read in frame from base 1. CDR1 and CDR2 are read off the germline V gene (reference sequence) as LNHNV and YYDKDF. What the time point label conveys for this sample: newly diagnosed GD, antithyroid drugs for less than 3 months. For both TCR sequencing and RNA sequencing, RNA was extracted from PBMCs in TRIzol. Graves' disease was diagnosed according to American Thyroid Association guidelines. Recruitment of patients was carried out at an endocrinology department in Xi'an, China. From each patient, about 9 milliliters of peripheral blood was collected into an EDTA anticoagulant tube. PBMCs were isolated by Ficoll Paque Plus density gradient separation without further T cell sorting. An Agilent 2100 Bioanalyzer and agarose gel were used to check RNA quality, and a NanoDrop 2000 was used to measure RNA concentration.

These records were also assigned to another study, of T cells in Graves' hyperthyroidism and ophthalmopathy. That second report states: Stable Graves' hyperthyroidism was defined as no progression to ophthalmopathy during 18 months of follow-up. Hyperthyroidism patients were newly diagnosed, had a disease duration of under 2 months, and were aged 18 to 65 years. The study excluded patients with uncontrolled infections, other autoimmune diseases, pregnancy or lactation. Diagnoses relied on clinical symptoms, serum thyroxine and TRAb, thyroid ultrasound and orbital computed tomography. The first round of RT-PCR for the TCR CDR3 was performed with the HTBI primer set and the Qiagen OneStep RT-PCR kit. Most expanded thyroid clonotypes (frequency above 0.001) were also detected in blood, a finding suggesting that blood repertoires may reflect thyroid immune responses. A 13 V-J signature model separated ophthalmopathy from stable hyperthyroidism, with approximately 87% sensitivity and roughly 81% specificity in cross-validation and 80%/75% in testing. In validation, the model predicted progression to ophthalmopathy with approximately 70% sensitivity and less than 75% specificity, a median of about six months before onset. A discovery cohort of fewer than 110 patients, roughly 43 with Graves' ophthalmopathy and 55 to 60 with stable Graves' hyperthyroidism, was used to find distinguishing TCR V-J signatures. Prospective prediction of ophthalmopathy was tested in an independent validation cohort of 18 to 20 hyperthyroidism patients and 15 to 17 patients who later progressed to ophthalmopathy. The 100 or so discovery patients were randomly divided into training and test sets at a 7:3 ratio. The study also compared thyroid tissue and blood T-cell repertoires from five or six Graves' hyperthyroidism patients. Following sampling, methimazole starting at 30 mg daily was given to hyperthyroidism patients, and high-dose intravenous methylprednisolone was given to ophthalmopathy patients. Libraries were constructed in a second round of multiplex PCR, after which size selection and purification were performed. Paired-end sequencing of the libraries was performed with 100 bp reads on an Illumina HiSeq2000. SOAPnuke was used to process the raw data, removing reads that contained adapters or uncalled bases, had a mean Phred below 15, or lacked an exact match to the constant primer or identifier. COPE v1.2.5 was used to merge high-quality paired reads, and clonotypes were defined as unique nucleotide sequences. Clonotypes were aligned to IMGT TRBV, TRBD and TRBJ reference segments using MiTCR v1.1. Analysis was restricted to V-J combinations with a frequency above 0.0001, which covered roughly 99% of repertoires. A TCS score was defined as the ratio of F50 (clonal expansion) to E x V (chaos), with BLOSUM62-based TCRdist applied between CDR3 peptides within each V-J. Welch's t-statistics and random forest reduced 450 to 600 V-J features to 13, which were used in a naive Bayes classifier (R e1071). Sample size was not statistically predetermined, and blinding of investigators to group allocation was not performed. TCR Vbeta CDR3 sequencing of some 140 peripheral blood samples (approximately 44 ophthalmopathy, roughly 72 hyperthyroidism and some 17 progressor patients) is reported in the paper.

The rearrangement joined TRBV15 to TRBJ1-1; confidence is insufficient to name the D gene. The sequence came from a man aged 40-49 years with Graves disease. Donor details come from another sample of the same person, matched by shared clones. Sequencing used peripheral blood mononuclear cells (PBMCs), obtained at new diagnosis, from a patient treated with antithyroid drugs. In nucleotides, the sequence is TGTGCCACCAGCAGAGATAGGACGATCAGAGGGACTGAAGCTTTCTTT. It codes for CATSRDRTIRGTEAFF.